The 20 T cell receptor beta chains reported below all come from one sample, sequenced in a study of T cells after yellow fever vaccination. MiXCR was run by TCRdb on the 5' RACE reads, yielding one entry per CDR3 protein. Of more than 300,000 distinct CDR3 sequences detected, approximately 11% appear once; the ten largest clones hold 3.3%. The sequencing here drew on CD4+ T cells sorted from PBMCs, taken 45 days after the yellow fever booster vaccination. The source is a man between 18 and 35 years old who received the YFV17D yellow fever vaccine.

This chain links TRBV9 with TRBJ2-3; D unclear. The CDR3 spans 14 residues. The germline gives CDR1 SGDLS, CDR2 YYNGEE. Trimming took off 0 bases at V and 2 bases at J, with 7 bases between the two ends. The CDR3 DNA follows: TGTGCCAGCAGCGTAGCCGGGCACACAGATACGCAGTATTTT. Protein sequence: CASSVAGHTDTQYF.

In its sample, this clonotype was seen a few times. The V gene is TRBV7-2, the J gene TRBJ1-2; D call uncertain. Deletions cut 4 bases from V and 7 bases from J, with 19 bases between. The CDR3 covers 15 residues. Looked up from germline, CDR1 is SGHTA and CDR2 is FQGNSA. The CDR3 loop reads CASSSKYPKNGGYTF. The CDR3 coding sequence is TGTGCCAGCAGCTCTAAGTATCCGAAAAATGGTGGCTACACCTTC.

This clonotype was found many times. The chain links TRBV5-5 to TRBJ2-1; D call uncertain. This CDR3 is 15 amino acids long. The V gene lost 1 base and the J gene lost 0 bases, with 8 bases spanning the gap. Germline V gene data show CDR1 as SGHKS and CDR2 as YYEKEE (reference sequence). This CDR3 reads CASSLSVSSYNEQFF. The CDR3 nucleotides are TGTGCCAGCAGCTTGTCAGTTAGCTCCTACAATGAGCAGTTCTTC.

This clonotype was counted a few times. The rearrangement uses TRBV15 and TRBJ2-5; 10 positions agree with TRBD1. This CDR3 is built from 16 residues. CDR1 and CDR2 (germline): LNHNV, YYDKDF (reference sequence). J lost 5 bases, V lost 1 base, and 7 bases had no gene match. CDR3 protein: CATSRGLRDRGETQYF. CDR3 DNA sequence: TGTGCCACCAGCAGAGGACTCCGGGACAGGGGTGAGACCCAGTACTTC.

V is TRBV6-6 and J is TRBJ1-2, with 7 bases aligning to TRBD1. CDR1 is MNHNY, CDR2 SVGAGI, per germline (reference sequence). V trimming: 7 bases; J trimming: 1 base; junction bases outside the gene matches: 12. The CDR3 totals 16 residues. The CDR3 DNA is TGTGCCAGCATTGCCGGGACAGCCGGAAATAACTATGGCTACACCTTC. Protein: CASIAGTAGNNYGYTF.

This clonotype was seen only a few times. CDR3 residues: CASSHIVASTGELFF. The CDR3 DNA reads as TGTGCCAGCAGCCACATAGTGGCCTCCACCGGGGAGCTGTTTTTT. The chain joins TRBV5-8 to TRBJ2-2; no reliable D call. The CDR3 loop spans 15 amino acids. Germline V lookup: CDR1 SGHTS, CDR2 YDEGEE. Trimming pared 4 bases from V and 4 bases from J, leaving 14 bases between.

The chain couples TRBV11-2 to TRBJ2-5; 10 bases agree with TRBD2. Germline V gene sequence: CDR1 SGHAT, CDR2 FQNNGV. V lost 3 bases, J lost 3 bases, and 4 bases stayed unmatched. This CDR3 has 15 residues. This CDR3 reads CASSFTGLAEETQYF. The CDR3 DNA reads as TGTGCCAGCAGCTTTACAGGACTAGCGGAAGAGACCCAGTACTTC.

This chain connects TRBV12-3 or TRBV12-4 to TRBJ1-6, with TRBD1 as a possible D gene (6 bases). With 3 bases removed from V and 5 bases from J, the gap between germline ends came to 11 bases. The CDR3 consists of 15 residues. CDR3 in DNA: TGTGCCAGCAGTTTTATGGCAGGGGATAATTCACCCCTCCACTTT. It yields the protein CASSFMAGDNSPLHF.

This clonotype has more than one count but fewer than ten. The CDR3 coding sequence is TGTGCCAGCAGTTCGGACAGGGTTTATCAGCCCCAGCATTTT. Encoded protein: CASSSDRVYQPQHF. The V gene is TRBV12-3 or TRBV12-4, the J gene TRBJ1-5; TRBD1 agrees at 8 bases. Losses at the gene ends were 4 bases for V and 5 bases for J; bases not matched to a gene: 4. The length of the CDR3 is 14 residues.

Many counts were recorded for this clonotype. The chain has TRBV18 and TRBJ2-3; 9 bases agree with TRBD2. Germline values: CDR1 KGHSH, CDR2 LQKENI. The CDR3 runs to 14 residues. The junction had 7 bases not matched to a gene; V was cut back by 6 bases and J by 6 bases. The CDR3 loop reads CASSAGLASDTQYF. CDR3 nucleotide sequence: TGTGCCAGCTCGGCGGGACTAGCTTCCGATACGCAGTATTTT.

This clonotype was detected only a few times. The J gene is TRBJ2-7, the V gene TRBV7-2; D not resolved. The germline CDR1 and CDR2 sequences are SGHTA and FQGNSA. The V end was cut by 1 base, the J end by 3 bases, with 10 bases between. CDR3 length: 14 residues. The CDR3 is CASSLGPDFYEQYV. In DNA, the CDR3 is TGTGCCAGCAGCTTAGGACCAGATTTCTACGAGCAGTACGTC.

This clonotype was counted a few times. The junction departs from germline at one end; a sequencing error may be responsible. CDR3 sequence (DNA): TGTGCTAGCAGCCCCGGGGGGTCAGGGACCCAGTACTTC. Its translation: CASSPGGSGTQYF. This chain links TRBV7-7 with TRBJ2-5, with 7 nucleotides matching TRBD2. The CDR3 spans 13 residues. Germline CDR1 reads SSHAT; CDR2 reads FNYEAQ (reference sequence).

The chain employs TRBV7-9 and TRBJ1-2; D might be TRBD1 (5 bases). Trimming stripped 4 bases from V and 0 bases from J, with 9 bases between. From germline, CDR1 is SEHNR and CDR2 FQNEAQ (reference sequence). The CDR3 loop spans 14 amino acids. Here the CDR3 DNA reads TGTGCCAGCAGCTCCAGGGCCTCTAACTATGGCTACACCTTC. Amino acids: CASSSRASNYGYTF.

The sample holds a few counts of this clonotype. This sequence joins TRBV30 and TRBJ2-5; TRBD2 aligns across 7 bases. The CDR3 loop spans 13 amino acids. V lost 5 bases and J lost 9; bases outside the gene matches: 12. Germline loops: CDR1 GTSNPN, CDR2 SVGIG (reference sequence). The CDR3 bases are TGTGCCTGGGAGCGGGGAACCGGGGTGGCCCAGTACTTC. It encodes CAWERGTGVAQYF. Variable domain in full (rest from reference TRBV30 and TRBJ2-5): SQTIHQWPATLVQPVGSPLSLECTVEGTSNPNLYWYRQAAGRGLQLLFYSVGIGQISSEVPQNLSASRPQDRQFILSSKKLLLSDSGFYLCAWERGTGVAQYFGPGTRLLVL.

This clonotype was seen ten or more times. The V gene is TRBV7-9, the J gene TRBJ1-6; D is undetermined. Germline V gene lookup returns CDR1 SEHNR and CDR2 FQNEAQ (reference sequence). Trimming pared 5 bases from V and 9 bases from J, leaving 8 bases between. This CDR3 comprises 12 residues. The CDR3 sequence is CASSPEGSPLHF. The CDR3 DNA is TGTGCCAGCAGCCCGGAGGGTTCACCCCTCCACTTT.

This clonotype was seen a few times. V usage is TRBV9 and J usage is TRBJ1-4, with no clear D. Deletions cut 3 bases from V and 1 base from J, with 10 bases between. CDR1 SGDLS and CDR2 YYNGEE come from the germline V gene. The CDR3 is made up of 15 amino acids. Here the CDR3 reads CASSDGPGTNEKLFF. CDR3 DNA sequence: TGTGCCAGCAGCGACGGCCCCGGAACTAATGAAAAACTGTTTTTT. Drawing the rest from reference TRBV9 and TRBJ1-4, the complete variable domain is DSGVTQTPKHLITATGQRVTLRCSPRSGDLSVYWYQQSLDQGLQFLIQYYNGEERAKGNILERFSAQQFPDLHSELNLSSLELGDSALYFCASSDGPGTNEKLFFGSGTQLSVL.

The J gene is TRBJ1-4, the V gene TRBV6-5, with 9 bases matching TRBD1. J was trimmed by 7 bases and V by 6 bases; bases with no gene match: 3. The CDR3 runs to 13 residues. CDR1 is MNHEY, CDR2 SVGAGI, per germline. The CDR3, as DNA: TGTGCCAGCAGGGAGGACAGGGGTGAAAAACTGTTTTTT. Protein sequence: CASREDRGEKLFF.

This clonotype occurred a few times. V usage is TRBV7-8 and J usage is TRBJ1-4; D call uncertain. This CDR3 spans 13 amino acids. CDR1 and CDR2 (germline): SGHVS, FQNEAQ. V was cut by 0 bases and J by 3 bases, with 2 bases left in between. In nucleotides, the CDR3 is TGTGCCAGCAGCTTAGCTCCTAATGAAAAACTGTTTTTT. Translated: CASSLAPNEKLFF.

This chain joins TRBV7-9 and TRBJ1-6, with TRBD1 as a possible D gene (5 bases). V was pared by 1 base and J by 9 bases, with 10 bases between. Germline V gene data show CDR1 as SEHNR and CDR2 as FQNEAQ (reference sequence). The CDR3 is 14 amino acids. Here the CDR3 DNA reads TGTGCCAGCAGCTTAGGGGGGGTAGGTTCACCCCTCCACTTT. This codes for CASSLGGVGSPLHF. Full variable domain (remainder filled in from reference TRBV7-9 and TRBJ1-6): DTGVSQNPRHKITKRGQNVTFRCDPISEHNRLYWYRQTLGQGPEFLTYFQNEAQLEKSRLLSDRFSAERPKGSFSTLEIQRTEQGDSAMYLCASSLGGVGSPLHFGNGTRLTVT.

The gene calls are TRBV10-3 and TRBJ2-3; a weak D match, TRBD1 (7 bases). CDR1 is ENHRY and CDR2 is SYGVKD in the germline V gene. The CDR3 has 17 residues. V was trimmed by 10 bases and J by 2 bases, leaving 25 bases between them. CDR3 sequence reads: CATAGQLGRGNTDTQYF. For the CDR3, the DNA is TGTGCCACGGCGGGACAGCTTGGACGGGGCAACACAGATACGCAGTATTTT.